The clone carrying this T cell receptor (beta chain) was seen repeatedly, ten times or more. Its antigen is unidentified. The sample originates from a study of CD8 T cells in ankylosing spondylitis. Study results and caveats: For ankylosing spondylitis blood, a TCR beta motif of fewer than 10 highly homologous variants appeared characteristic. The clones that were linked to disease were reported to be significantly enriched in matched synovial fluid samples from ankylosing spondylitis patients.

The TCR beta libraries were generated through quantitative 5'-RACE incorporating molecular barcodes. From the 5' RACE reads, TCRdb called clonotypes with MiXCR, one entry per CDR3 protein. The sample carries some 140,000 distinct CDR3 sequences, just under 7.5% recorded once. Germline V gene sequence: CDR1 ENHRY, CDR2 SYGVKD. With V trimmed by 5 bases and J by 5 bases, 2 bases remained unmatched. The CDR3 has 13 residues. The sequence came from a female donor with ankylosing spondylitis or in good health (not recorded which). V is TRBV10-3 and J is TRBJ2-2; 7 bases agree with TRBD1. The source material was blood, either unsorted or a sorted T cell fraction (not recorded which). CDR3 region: CAISPTGTGELFF. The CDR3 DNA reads TGTGCCATCAGTCCGACAGGGACCGGGGAGCTGTTTTTT.